These 17 T cell receptor beta chains were all obtained from the same sample, sequenced in a study of blood T cell repertoires in COVID-19. The assay was immunoSEQ multiplex PCR, and TCRdb's table has in-frame clones only and misses some. The sample has over 350,000 clones; around nine tenths are singletons. Sequences were obtained from PBMCs or T cells enriched from blood (not recorded which). The source is a woman under 40 with acute COVID-19.

This clone occurred once. The V gene is TRBV2, the J gene TRBJ1-6; 8 nucleotides align to TRBD1. This CDR3 is 14 amino acids long. Germline CDR1 reads SNHLY; CDR2 reads FYNNEI. The junction had 4 bases not matched to a gene; V was cut back by 5 bases and J by 7 bases. The CDR3 loop reads CASSRTGWNSPLHF. As DNA, the CDR3 is TGTGCCAGCAGTCGGACAGGGTGGAATTCACCCCTCCACTTT.

In nucleotides, the CDR3 is TGTGCCAGCAGTTTATCGAACAGGGGGTTTGAAGCTTTCTTT. This codes for CASSLSNRGFEAFF. This chain links TRBV27 with TRBJ1-1; 8 nucleotides align to TRBD1. Germline assignment: CDR1 MNHEY and CDR2 SMNVEV (reference sequence). With 0 bases clipped from V and 7 bases from J, the junction kept 4 bases outside the gene matches. The CDR3 has 14 residues.

V is TRBV5-1 and J is TRBJ1-4, with 10 bases fitting TRBD1. Germline values: CDR1 SGHRS, CDR2 YFSETQ. The ends lost 4 bases at V and 8 bases at J; junction bases unmatched: 8. The CDR3 length is 15 residues. The CDR3 is CASSDSGTGDEKLFF. Here the CDR3 DNA reads TGCGCCAGCAGCGACTCCGGGACAGGGGACGAAAAACTGTTTTTT.

The chain couples TRBV24-1 to TRBJ1-5; D is perhaps TRBD1 (6 bases). The CDR3 is made up of 14 amino acids. Germline loops: CDR1 KGHDR, CDR2 SFDVKD. The V end lost 5 bases, the J end lost 10 bases, and 17 bases lay between the germline ends. DNA of the CDR3: TGTGCCACCAGTGCTCGGGACACCCAAGGACCCCAGCATTTT. It specifies CATSARDTQGPQHF.

The V gene is TRBV12-5, the J gene TRBJ1-2, with D unresolved. Deletions cut 2 bases from V and 6 bases from J, with 22 bases between. Germline lookup yields CDR1 LGHNT and CDR2 FRNRAP. The CDR3 extends over 17 amino acids. As DNA, the CDR3 is TGTGCTAGTGGTTTGTCCCTCGCAGTGCGACTCCTGAATGGCTACACCTTC. The encoded protein is CASGLSLAVRLLNGYTF. The complete variable domain, with remaining parts taken from reference TRBV12-5 and TRBJ1-2, reads DARVTQTPRHKVTEMGQEVTMRCQPILGHNTVFWYRQTMMQGLELLAYFRNRAPLDDSGMPKDRFSAEMPDATLATLKIQPSEPRDSAVYFCASGLSLAVRLLNGYTFGSGTRLTVV.

This clone was found a few times. The V gene is TRBV7-9, the J gene TRBJ2-4; no firm D call. Deletions cut 5 bases from V and 0 bases from J, with 8 bases between. CDR1 SEHNR and CDR2 FQNEAQ come from the germline V gene (reference sequence). The CDR3 is 14 amino acids. The CDR3 DNA reads TGTGCCAGCAGCCCAACTGTAGCCAAAAACATTCAGTACTTC. Encoded protein: CASSPTVAKNIQYF.

This chain connects TRBV19 to TRBJ1-1, with 7 bases matching TRBD1. J gave up 5 bases and V 3 bases, and 6 bases lay outside the gene matches. The length of the CDR3 is 14 residues. The germline CDR1 and CDR2 sequences are LNHDA and SQIVND (reference sequence). DNA of the CDR3: TGTGCCAGTAGTATCAAAGGGGGCAAGACTGAAGCTTTCTTT. Protein: CASSIKGGKTEAFF.

The genes are TRBV7-2 and TRBJ2-2; tentatively, D is TRBD1 (5 bases). This CDR3 is built from 16 residues. Germline CDR1 is SGHTA and CDR2 is FQGNSA. Trimming cost V 2 bases and J 0 bases, with 10 bases left between them. CDR3 sequence (DNA): TGTGCCAGCAGCTTAAGGGGCCCGTCGAACACCGGGGAGCTGTTTTTT. Translation gives CASSLRGPSNTGELFF.

This clone has more than one count but fewer than ten. V and J are TRBV6-5 and TRBJ1-6; unclear D gene. CDR3 length equals 16 residues. The germline V gene encodes CDR1 MNHEY and CDR2 SVGAGI. Trimming removed 0 bases at V and 0 bases at J, with 6 bases between. The CDR3 nucleotides read TGTGCCAGCAGTTACTCCCAGGCCTCCTATAATTCACCCCTCCACTTT. It specifies CASSYSQASYNSPLHF.

The chain combines TRBV2 with TRBJ1-2; D gene ambiguous. Trimming left V 4 bases short and J 4 bases short, with 10 bases between. The CDR3 length is 13 residues. Per the germline V gene, CDR1 is SNHLY and CDR2 is FYNNEI. The CDR3 bases are TGTGCCAGCAGTGGTCAGGAAATCTATGGCTACACCTTC. Translation: CASSGQEIYGYTF.

The chain employs TRBV19 and TRBJ1-5; D might be TRBD1 (5 bases). Germline V gives CDR1 LNHDA, CDR2 SQIVND (reference sequence). CDR3 size: 15 residues. The germline V and J ends were trimmed by 3 bases and 6 bases, with 15 bases remaining between them. Here the CDR3 reads CASSMQRGFGQPQHF. As DNA, the CDR3 is TGTGCCAGTAGTATGCAAAGGGGATTCGGTCAGCCCCAGCATTTT.

The chain joins TRBV29-1 to TRBJ1-4, with 8 bases lining up with TRBD1. The CDR3 extends over 14 amino acids. With 6 bases clipped from V and 3 bases from J, the junction kept 6 bases outside the gene matches. Germline values: CDR1 SQVTM, CDR2 ANQGSEA. The DNA for the CDR3 is TGCAGCGTCCGCCGACAGGGGTCTAATGAAAAACTGTTTTTT. Translation gives CSVRRQGSNEKLFF.

The rearrangement uses TRBV7-7 and TRBJ1-3, with a tentative D call TRBD1 (5 bases). The CDR3 loop spans 15 amino acids. Germline CDR1 reads SSHAT; CDR2 reads FNYEAQ (reference sequence). V shed 2 bases and J shed 0 bases, with 8 bases lying between them. The CDR3 here is CASSLIQGSGNTIYF. The CDR3 DNA sequence: TGTGCCAGCAGCTTAATCCAGGGCTCTGGAAACACCATATATTTT. The full variable domain, its missing parts supplied by reference TRBV7-7 and TRBJ1-3, is GAGVSQSPRYKVTKRGQDVTLRCDPISSHATLYWYQQALGQGPEFLTYFNYEAQPDKSGLPSDRFSAERPEGSISTLTIQRTEQRDSAMYRCASSLIQGSGNTIYFGEGSWLTVV.

This rearrangement joins TRBV5-1 to TRBJ2-1; D gene uncertain. V dropped 4 bases and J dropped 6 bases, with 8 bases sitting between them. Germline values: CDR1 SGHRS, CDR2 YFSETQ. This CDR3 region has 12 residues. CDR3 in amino acids: CASSPYRNEQFF. Here the CDR3 DNA reads TGCGCCAGCAGCCCCTATCGCAATGAGCAGTTCTTC.

The rearrangement joins TRBV2 to TRBJ1-4, with D perhaps TRBD1 (5 bases). The CDR3 totals 16 residues. The V gene's germline CDR1 is SNHLY and CDR2 FYNNEI. Trimming stripped 0 bases from V and 6 bases from J, with 14 bases between. The CDR3 loop reads CASSEAWEGADEKLFF. CDR3 coding DNA: TGTGCCAGCAGTGAAGCGTGGGAAGGGGCGGATGAAAAACTGTTTTTT.

This chain links TRBV5-1 with TRBJ2-1; TRBD2 aligns across 10 bases. CDR3 length: 15 residues. With 4 bases clipped from V and 3 bases from J, the junction kept 4 bases outside the gene matches. In germline, CDR1 is SGHRS, CDR2 YFSETQ. CDR3 sequence reads: CASSVSGGLYNEQFF. Here the CDR3 DNA reads TGCGCCAGCAGCGTTAGCGGGGGGCTCTACAATGAGCAGTTCTTC.

This rearrangement joins TRBV19 to TRBJ1-1, with a possible D match to TRBD1 (6 bases). V lost 3 bases, J lost 0 bases, and 14 bases lay in between. Germline V CDR1 and CDR2: LNHDA, SQIVND (reference sequence). CDR3 size: 16 residues. The CDR3 bases are TGTGCCAGTAGTATTTCCAGACAGGTACTGAACACTGAAGCTTTCTTT. As protein: CASSISRQVLNTEAFF. Full variable domain (rest looked up from reference TRBV19 and TRBJ1-1): DGGITQSPKYLFRKEGQNVTLSCEQNLNHDAMYWYRQDPGQGLRLIYYSQIVNDFQKGDIAEGYSVSREKKESFPLTVTSAQKNPTAFYLCASSISRQVLNTEAFFGQGTRLTVV.